This T cell receptor (beta chain) stems from a study of blood T cell repertoires in COVID-19. For the study at large: COVID-19 samples, acute and convalescent, were from the United States, Italy and Spain. The analysed material was cDNA or gDNA that came from T cells, B-cell-depleted T cells, or PBMCs.

Original processing methods: Amplifying reference gene primers gave estimates of nucleated cell counts. Only in-frame clones appear in the TCRdb table, and some are missing; sequencing was by immunoSEQ multiplex PCR. V, J and clone size were drawn from that table, and D and trimming were deduced from the DNA. This sample yields 300,000 to 400,000 clones, of which about 90% are seen a single time; 2.5% to 4% belongs to the top ten. This sequence was found in a woman aged 18-29 years who had recovered from COVID-19. The material sequenced was peripheral blood.

The CDR3 region has the DNA TGTGCCAGCAGTTTAAGGGGGCTAGGGTACACTGAAGCTTTCTTT. Translating gives CASSLRGLGYTEAFF. The chain joins TRBV27 to TRBJ1-1; 7 positions agree with TRBD1. The CDR3 runs 15 residues. CDR1 MNHEY and CDR2 SMNVEV come from the germline V gene (reference sequence). The trim removed 2 bases at V and 3 bases at J, leaving 6 bases unmatched.